These T cell receptor beta chains were read from a single sample in a study of identical twins. MiXCR, applied by TCRdb to the 5' RACE reads, yields one record per CDR3 protein. Of more than 400,000 distinct CDR3 sequences listed, approximately 16% are singletons. Separately, the same data were catalogued under a study of yellow fever vaccine responses in identical twins.

Sequenced material: CD4+ T cells sorted from blood. These receptors were taken from a woman under 30 in good health. The CDR3 runs from the conserved cysteine through the conserved F or W. Fields, in order: V gene, clone size, J gene, D gene, CDR3 DNA, CDR3 protein. D genes are given only for firm matches. Only some rows state a clone size, as once, few, many or a class for expanded clones.

TRBV5-1	few	TRBJ2-7	.	TGCGCCAGCAGCTTTACAGGGACCACTACCTACGAGCAGTACTTC	CASSFTGTTTYEQYF
TRBV6-5	few	TRBJ2-2	.	TGTGCCAGCTGTTTCGAGGGTTCTGGAATCGGTACCGACACCGGGGAGCTGTTTTTT	CASCFEGSGIGTDTGELFF
TRBV12-3/TRBV12-4	few	TRBJ1-6	.	TGTGCCAGCAGTTTAGTCATGGTAGGGCTGGATTCACCCCTCCACTTT	CASSLVMVGLDSPLHF
TRBV10-3	few	TRBJ2-5	.	TGTGCCATCAGTGAGTCGCGACAGAAACAAGAGACCCAGTACTTC	CAISESRQKQETQYF
TRBV12-3/TRBV12-4	few	TRBJ2-7	.	TGTGCCAGCAGAGGTACAGGGATTAGATACTTC	CASRGTGIRYF
TRBV7-9	.	TRBJ2-3	TRBD1	TGTGCCAGCAGCTTCAGGGACAGGCGCACAGATACGCAGTATTTT	CASSFRDRRTDTQYF
TRBV6-1	few	TRBJ2-7	.	TGTGCCAGCATAGGGCAGTGGCGAATCTCCTACGAGCAGTACTTC	CASIGQWRISYEQYF
TRBV5-1	many	TRBJ1-2	TRBD1	TGCGCCAGCAGCCCGGGACAGGGGGGAAGCTATGGCTACACCTTC	CASSPGQGGSYGYTF
TRBV6-1	.	TRBJ2-3	TRBD1	TGTGCCTGTCGGACAGGGCGAATCTCTAGCACAGATACGCAGTATTTT	CACRTGRISSTDTQYF
TRBV24-1	.	TRBJ2-2	.	TGTGCCACCAGTGGTCAGGGACGGACCGGGGAGCTGTTTTTT	CATSGQGRTGELFF
TRBV4-1	.	TRBJ2-7	.	TGCGCCAGCAGCCAACCAACCGGGACACGCTACTACGAGCAGTACTTC	CASSQPTGTRYYEQYF
TRBV12-3/TRBV12-4	few	TRBJ2-3	TRBD2	TGTGCCAGCAGCCTGGGACTAGTCGCCACAGATACGCAGTATTTT	CASSLGLVATDTQYF
TRBV20-1	.	TRBJ1-5	TRBD1	TGCAGTGTCCCGACAGGGGCTAGCAATCAGCCCCAGCATTTT	CSVPTGASNQPQHF
TRBV7-8	.	TRBJ1-2	.	TGTGCCAGCAGCCAATTCCTAGAGGGGACCTATGGCTACACCTTC	CASSQFLEGTYGYTF
TRBV3-1	few	TRBJ2-5	.	TGTGCCAGCAGCTTGCGACAGCGAGGAGGCCAAGAGACCCAGTACTTC	CASSLRQRGGQETQYF
TRBV7-9	few	TRBJ2-1	.	TGTGCCAGCAGCGCGATTACGGGCTCCTACAATGAGCAGTTCTTC	CASSAITGSYNEQFF
TRBV29-1	many	TRBJ2-7	TRBD2	TGCAGCGTTGAGGGAGCGGGAGGAGGGGAGCAGTACTTC	CSVEGAGGGEQYF
TRBV7-2	few	TRBJ2-1	TRBD2	TGTGCCAGCAGCTTAGTTGGGACTAGCGGGGATAGGGAGCAGTTCTTC	CASSLVGTSGDREQFF
TRBV2	few	TRBJ1-5	.	TGTGCCAGCAGTGAAACCGGGATTGAGCCCCAGCATTTT	CASSETGIEPQHF
TRBV5-1	.	TRBJ1-1	.	TGCGCCAGCAGCGTTTTACAGGGAGGGATCACTGAAGCTTTCTTT	CASSVLQGGITEAFF
TRBV5-1	few	TRBJ2-3	.	TGCGCCAGCAGCTTGGAGGTGTCTAGCACAGATACGCAGTATTTT	CASSLEVSSTDTQYF
TRBV2	.	TRBJ1-2	.	TGTGCCAGCAGGGAAAGGGAGACAGGTCTTGGTGGCTACACCTTC	CASRERETGLGGYTF
TRBV2	few	TRBJ2-7	.	TGTGCCAGCAGTGAATGGACTGGCTCCTACGAGCAGTACTTC	CASSEWTGSYEQYF
TRBV12-3/TRBV12-4	few	TRBJ2-3	TRBD1	TGTGCCAGCAAGACCTGGGACAGAACGCAGTATTTT	CASKTWDRTQYF
TRBV14	.	TRBJ1-5	.	TGTGCCAGCAGCCAAGAAGAAGGTCAGCCCCAGCATTTT	CASSQEEGQPQHF
TRBV7-6	.	TRBJ1-1	.	TGTGCCAGCAGCTCTCCGGGGGTCCCGAACACTGAAGCTTTCTTT	CASSSPGVPNTEAFF
TRBV12-3/TRBV12-4	few	TRBJ2-7	.	TGTGCCAGCAGGAGGGAGGGGGCCAGCTACGAGCAGTACTTC	CASRREGASYEQYF
TRBV3-1	.	TRBJ2-5	.	TGTGCCAGCAGCCAATCAAGATATGCGGGTCCTGGAGAGACCCAGTACTTC	CASSQSRYAGPGETQYF
TRBV5-1	.	TRBJ2-1	TRBD2	TGCGCCAGCAGCTCCCGGGAGGGCCAATACAATGAGCAGTTCTTC	CASSSREGQYNEQFF
TRBV6-1	few	TRBJ2-5	TRBD1	TGTGCCAGCAGTGCCCGGACAGGTCGGGAGACCCAGTACTTC	CASSARTGRETQYF
TRBV12-3/TRBV12-4	few	TRBJ1-1	.	TGTGCCAGCAGTTTCGGGTCCGGGAGCACTGAAGCTTTCTTT	CASSFGSGSTEAFF
TRBV11-2	few	TRBJ2-4	.	TGTGCCAGCAGCCAGCAGGGGAACATTCAGTACTTC	CASSQQGNIQYF
TRBV7-9	few	TRBJ2-2	.	TGTGCCAGCAGCTCCGGGGGAGGTGACACCGGGGAGCTGTTTTTT	CASSSGGGDTGELFF
TRBV5-1	.	TRBJ2-5	.	TGCGCCAGCAGCTCAGGGGTTATCCAAGAGACCCAGTACTTC	CASSSGVIQETQYF
TRBV11-2	.	TRBJ2-1	.	TGTGCCAGCAGCTTTACAGGGACCTCCTACAATGAGCAGTTCTTC	CASSFTGTSYNEQFF
TRBV7-6	.	TRBJ2-3	.	TGTGCCAGCAGCTTAGTTGAGCGGCCCACAGATACGCAGTATTTT	CASSLVERPTDTQYF
TRBV7-6	.	TRBJ1-4	TRBD1	TGTGCCAGCAGCCCCCTCCTTGGGACAGAAGATGAGGAAAAACTGTTTTTT	CASSPLLGTEDEEKLFF
TRBV27	.	TRBJ1-2	TRBD1	TGTGCCAGCAGTTTAGGGACAGGGAAATATGGCTACACCTTC	CASSLGTGKYGYTF
TRBV2	.	TRBJ2-7	.	TGTGCCAGCAGCACCGTTGGGAGAGTATACGAGCAGTACTTC	CASSTVGRVYEQYF
TRBV3-1	.	TRBJ2-7	.	TGTGCCAGCAGCCAAGGAGGGCTTAGTTTCTACTGGGACGAGCAGTACTTC	CASSQGGLSFYWDEQYF